The 6 T cell receptor beta chains below were found in one sample sequenced in a study of cytomegalovirus exposure and HLA in healthy donors. The PCR contained 60 Vbeta and 13 Jbeta primers. Assay used: immunoSEQ multiplex PCR; TCRdb lists only in-frame clones, some missing. The sample shows approximately 100,000 clones, around three quarters of them seen only once. The sample comprised PBMCs. The receptors were gathered from a woman aged 45-65 years in good health and CMV-seropositive.

The chain couples TRBV27 to TRBJ1-3, with 8 bases lining up with TRBD1. The CDR3 extends over 15 amino acids. Per the germline V gene, CDR1 is MNHEY and CDR2 is SMNVEV (reference sequence). The J segment lost 4 bases and the V segment lost 6 bases, leaving 8 bases of the junction unmatched. CDR3 sequence reads: CASRYLGQGGNTIYF. The CDR3 DNA follows: TGTGCCAGCAGATACCTAGGACAGGGAGGAAACACCATATATTTT.

The chain joins TRBV29-1 to TRBJ2-7; 7 bases map to TRBD1. V was pared by 1 base and J by 3 bases, with 12 bases of the junction left unmatched. The CDR3 loop spans 16 amino acids. CDR1 and CDR2 (germline): SQVTM, ANQGSEA. In nucleotides, the CDR3 is TGCAGCGTTGAAGGACGCACAGGGGAATTGAGCTACGAGCAGTACTTC. Protein: CSVEGRTGELSYEQYF.

This sequence joins TRBV5-1 and TRBJ1-2; TRBD1 matches at 9 bases. This CDR3 is built from 14 residues. J gave up 6 bases and V 4 bases, and 7 bases lay outside the gene matches. Germline CDR1 SGHRS, CDR2 YFSETQ. CDR3 amino acids: CASSPGDRVHGYTF. The CDR3 DNA is TGCGCCAGCAGCCCCGGGGACAGGGTGCATGGCTACACCTTC.

The rearrangement joins TRBV9 to TRBJ1-1; D not certain. V gave up 7 bases and J gave up 4 bases, with 8 bases separating them. The CDR3 loop spans 11 amino acids. Germline loops: CDR1 SGDLS, CDR2 YYNGEE. The CDR3 nucleotides read TGTGCCAGCCGCTCGGGCACTGAAGCTTTCTTT. The encoded protein is CASRSGTEAFF.

The chain uses TRBV13 and TRBJ2-7; 10 positions match TRBD2. The junction had 6 bases not matched to a gene; V was cut back by 4 bases and J by 3 bases. This CDR3 has 15 residues. Germline V gene sequence: CDR1 PRHDT, CDR2 FYEKMQ (reference sequence). The CDR3 coding sequence is TGTGCCAGCAGCTCCCTCAGCGGGGGGGGCTACGAGCAGTACTTC. It codes for CASSSLSGGGYEQYF.

The rearrangement joins TRBV9 to TRBJ1-4; the D is unclear. The CDR3 runs 14 residues. Germline CDR1 is SGDLS and CDR2 is YYNGEE. The V gene lost 4 bases and the J gene lost 0 bases, with 7 bases spanning the gap. CDR3 bases: TGTGCCAGCAGCCCACAAACAACTAATGAAAAACTGTTTTTT. This translates into CASSPQTTNEKLFF.